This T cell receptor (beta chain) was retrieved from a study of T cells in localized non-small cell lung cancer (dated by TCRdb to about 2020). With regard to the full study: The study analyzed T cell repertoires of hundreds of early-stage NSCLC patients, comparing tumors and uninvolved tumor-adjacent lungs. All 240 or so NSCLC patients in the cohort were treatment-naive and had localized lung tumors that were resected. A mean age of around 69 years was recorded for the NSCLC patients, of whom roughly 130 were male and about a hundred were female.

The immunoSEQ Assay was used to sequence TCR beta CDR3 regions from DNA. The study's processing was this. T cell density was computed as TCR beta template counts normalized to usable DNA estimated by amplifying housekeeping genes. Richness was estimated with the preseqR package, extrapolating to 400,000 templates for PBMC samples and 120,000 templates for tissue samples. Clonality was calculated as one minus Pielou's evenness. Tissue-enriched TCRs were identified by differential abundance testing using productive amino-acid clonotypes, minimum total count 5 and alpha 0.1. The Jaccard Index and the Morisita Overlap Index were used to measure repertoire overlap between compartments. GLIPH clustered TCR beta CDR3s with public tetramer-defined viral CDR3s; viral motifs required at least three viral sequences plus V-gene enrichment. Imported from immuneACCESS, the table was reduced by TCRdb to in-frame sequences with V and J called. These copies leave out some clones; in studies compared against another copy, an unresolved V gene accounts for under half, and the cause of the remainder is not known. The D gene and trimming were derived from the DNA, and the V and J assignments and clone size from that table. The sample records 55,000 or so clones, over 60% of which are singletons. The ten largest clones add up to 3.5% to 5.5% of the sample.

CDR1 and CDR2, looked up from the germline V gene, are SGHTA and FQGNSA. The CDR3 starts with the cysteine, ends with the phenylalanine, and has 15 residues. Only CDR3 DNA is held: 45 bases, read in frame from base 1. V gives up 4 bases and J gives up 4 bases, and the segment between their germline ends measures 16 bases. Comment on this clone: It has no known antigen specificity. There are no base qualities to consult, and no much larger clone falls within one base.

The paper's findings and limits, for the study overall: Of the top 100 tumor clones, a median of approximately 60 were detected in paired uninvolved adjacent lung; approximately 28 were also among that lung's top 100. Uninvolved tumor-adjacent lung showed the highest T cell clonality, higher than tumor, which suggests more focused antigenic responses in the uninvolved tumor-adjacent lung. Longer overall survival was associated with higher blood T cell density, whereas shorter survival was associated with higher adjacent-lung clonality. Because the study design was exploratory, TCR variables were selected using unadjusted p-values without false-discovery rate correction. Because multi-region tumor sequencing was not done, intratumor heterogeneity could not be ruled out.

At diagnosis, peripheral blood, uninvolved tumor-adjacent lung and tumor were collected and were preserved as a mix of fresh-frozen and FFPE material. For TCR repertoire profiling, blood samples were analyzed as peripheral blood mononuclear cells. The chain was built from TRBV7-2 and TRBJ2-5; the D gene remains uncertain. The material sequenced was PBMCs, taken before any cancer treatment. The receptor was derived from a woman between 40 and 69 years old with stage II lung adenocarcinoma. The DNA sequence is TGTGCCAGCAGCTCGATCCGACACAAGGGAGAGACCCAGTACTTC. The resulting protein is CASSSIRHKGETQYF. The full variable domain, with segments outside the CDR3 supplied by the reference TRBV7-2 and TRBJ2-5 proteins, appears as GAGVSQSPSNKVTEKGKDVELRCDPISGHTALYWYRQSLGQGLEFLIYFQGNSAPDKSGLPSDRFSAERTGGSVSTLTIQRTQQEDSAVYLCASSSIRHKGETQYFGPGTRLLVL.